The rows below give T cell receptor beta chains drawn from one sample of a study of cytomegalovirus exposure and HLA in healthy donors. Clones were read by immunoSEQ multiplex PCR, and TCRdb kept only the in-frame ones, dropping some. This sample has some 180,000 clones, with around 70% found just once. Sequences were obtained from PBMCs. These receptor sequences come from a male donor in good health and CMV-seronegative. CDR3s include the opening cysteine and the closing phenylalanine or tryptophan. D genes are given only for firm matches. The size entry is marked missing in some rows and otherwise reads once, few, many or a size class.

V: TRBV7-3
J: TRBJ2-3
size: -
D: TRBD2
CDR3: CASSLRTSGDTQYF
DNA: TGTGCCAGCAGCTTAAGGACTAGCGGAGATACGCAGTATTTT

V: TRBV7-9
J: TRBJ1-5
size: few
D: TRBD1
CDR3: CASGDRGSNQPQHF
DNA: TGTGCCAGCGGCGACAGGGGTAGCAATCAGCCCCAGCATTTT

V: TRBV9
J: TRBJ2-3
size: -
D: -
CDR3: CASSNSDTDTQYF
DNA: TGTGCCAGCAGCAATAGCGACACAGATACGCAGTATTTT

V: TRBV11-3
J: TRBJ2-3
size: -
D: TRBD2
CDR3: CASSLGGWADTQYF
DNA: TGTGCCAGCAGCCTGGGGGGGTGGGCAGATACGCAGTATTTT

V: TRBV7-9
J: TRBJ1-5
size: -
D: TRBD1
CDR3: CASSYAGQGDQPQHF
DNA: TGTGCCAGCAGCTACGCCGGACAGGGGGACCAGCCCCAGCATTTT

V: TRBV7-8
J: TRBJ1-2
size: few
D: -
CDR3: CASSPRVEGGGYTF
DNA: TGTGCCAGCAGCCCCCGGGTTGAGGGAGGCGGCTACACCTTC

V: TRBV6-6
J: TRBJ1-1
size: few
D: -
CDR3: CASRRGDAEAFF
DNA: TGTGCCAGCAGGCGGGGTGACGCTGAAGCTTTCTTT

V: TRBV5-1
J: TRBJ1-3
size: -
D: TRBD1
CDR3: CASSPDRTGAEGNTIYF
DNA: TGCGCCAGCAGCCCGGACCGGACAGGGGCAGAGGGAAACACCATATATTTT

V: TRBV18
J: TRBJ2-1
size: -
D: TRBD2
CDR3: CASSPTSGSRVGNEQFF
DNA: TGTGCCAGCTCACCGACTAGCGGGAGTAGGGTAGGGAATGAGCAGTTCTTC

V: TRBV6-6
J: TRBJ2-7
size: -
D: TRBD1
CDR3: CASSPGTANYEQYF
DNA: TGTGCCAGCAGTCCCGGGACAGCCAACTACGAGCAGTACTTC

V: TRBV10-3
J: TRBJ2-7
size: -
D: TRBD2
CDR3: CAISWTSQDEQYF
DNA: TGTGCCATCTCATGGACTAGTCAGGACGAGCAGTACTTC

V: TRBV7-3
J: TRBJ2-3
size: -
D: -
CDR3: CASSLYPRTDTQYF
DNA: TGTGCCAGCAGCCTCTATCCTAGGACAGATACGCAGTATTTT

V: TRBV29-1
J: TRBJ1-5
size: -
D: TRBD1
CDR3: CSVGTGARGQPQHF
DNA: TGCAGCGTGGGGACAGGGGCTAGGGGTCAGCCCCAGCATTTT

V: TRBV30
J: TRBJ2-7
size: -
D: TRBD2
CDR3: CAWSRSGSREQYF
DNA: TGTGCCTGGAGTCGAAGCGGGAGTCGCGAGCAGTACTTC

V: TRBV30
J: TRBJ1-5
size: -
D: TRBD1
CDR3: CAWSVFGRGLNQPQHF
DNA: TGTGCCTGGAGTGTCTTTGGCAGGGGGCTGAATCAGCCCCAGCATTTT

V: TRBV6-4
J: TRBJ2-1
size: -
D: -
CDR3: CASAPYEYNEQFF
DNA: TGTGCCAGCGCCCCCTACGAATACAATGAGCAGTTCTTC

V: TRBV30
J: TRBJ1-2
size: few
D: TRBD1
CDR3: CAWHRDSTNYGYTF
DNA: TGTGCCTGGCATCGGGACAGCACTAACTATGGCTACACCTTC

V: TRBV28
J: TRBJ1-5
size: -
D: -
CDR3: CASSLSARVDNQPQHF
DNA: TGTGCCAGCAGTTTATCAGCGCGGGTGGACAATCAGCCCCAGCATTTT

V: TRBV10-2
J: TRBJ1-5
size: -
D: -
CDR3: CASSVRGRDDQPQHF
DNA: TGCGCCAGCAGTGTAAGAGGGAGGGACGATCAGCCCCAGCATTTT

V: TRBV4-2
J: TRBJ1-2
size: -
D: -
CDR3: CASSQDPGYGYTF
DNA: TGTGCCAGCAGCCAAGATCCCGGTTATGGCTACACCTTC

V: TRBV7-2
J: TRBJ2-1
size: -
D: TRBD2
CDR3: CASSPSGKVYNEQFF
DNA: TGTGCCAGCAGCCCTAGCGGGAAAGTCTACAATGAGCAGTTCTTC

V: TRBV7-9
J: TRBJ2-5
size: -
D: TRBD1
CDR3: CSSSATPGTGEETQYF
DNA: TGTTCCAGCAGCGCCACCCCCGGGACAGGGGAAGAGACCCAGTACTTC

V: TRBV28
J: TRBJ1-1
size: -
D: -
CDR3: CASSFSGGYDTEAFF
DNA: TGTGCCAGCAGTTTTTCGGGGGGCTACGACACTGAAGCTTTCTTT

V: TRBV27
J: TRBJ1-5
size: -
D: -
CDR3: CASSSPGGGNQPQHF
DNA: TGTGCCAGCAGTTCCCCCGGGGGAGGCAATCAGCCCCAGCATTTT

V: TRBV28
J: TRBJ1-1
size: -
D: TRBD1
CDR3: CASSPDREFTEAFF
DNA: TGTGCCAGCAGTCCGGACAGGGAGTTTACTGAAGCTTTCTTT

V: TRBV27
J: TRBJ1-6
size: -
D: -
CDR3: CASSLLRQNYNSPLHF
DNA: TGTGCCAGCAGTTTACTCCGACAGAACTATAATTCACCCCTCCACTTT

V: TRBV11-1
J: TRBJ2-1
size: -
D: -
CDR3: CASSPRVLQYNEQFF
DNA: TGTGCCAGCAGCCCCCGGGTCCTCCAGTACAATGAGCAGTTCTTC

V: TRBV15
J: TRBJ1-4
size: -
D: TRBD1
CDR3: CATSRLDRAGGKLFF
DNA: TGTGCCACCAGCAGACTAGACAGGGCGGGGGGAAAACTGTTTTTT

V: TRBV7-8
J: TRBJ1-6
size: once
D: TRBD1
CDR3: CASSPRQGDSPLHF
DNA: TGTGCCAGCTCCCCGAGACAGGGGGATTCACCCCTCCACTTT

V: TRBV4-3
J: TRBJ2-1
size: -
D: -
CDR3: CASSQDRAIYNEQFF
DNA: TGCGCCAGCAGCCAAGACAGGGCCATATACAATGAGCAGTTCTTC

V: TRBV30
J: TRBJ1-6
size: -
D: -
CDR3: CAWSPRGTYNSPLHF
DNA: TGTGCCTGGAGTCCGCGGGGGACCTATAATTCACCCCTCCACTTT

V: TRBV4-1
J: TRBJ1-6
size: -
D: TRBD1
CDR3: CASSQVGTVNNSPLHF
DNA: TGCGCCAGCAGCCAAGTAGGGACAGTGAATAATTCACCCCTCCACTTT

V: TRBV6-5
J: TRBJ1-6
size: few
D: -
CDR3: CASSSGRSPLHF
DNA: TGTGCCAGCAGTTCCGGGAGATCACCCCTCCACTTT

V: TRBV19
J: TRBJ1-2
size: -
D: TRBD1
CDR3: CASSRDRVYGYTF
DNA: TGTGCCAGCAGCCGGGACAGGGTCTATGGCTACACCTTC

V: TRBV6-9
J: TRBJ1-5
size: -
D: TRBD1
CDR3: CASSCWDRGPDDVLIQPQHF
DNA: TGTGCCAGCAGTTGTTGGGACAGGGGGCCTGATGATGTTTTAATTCAGCCCCAGCATTTT

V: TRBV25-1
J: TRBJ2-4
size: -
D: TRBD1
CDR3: CASSERGPQGTKNIQYF
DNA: TGTGCCAGCAGTGAAAGGGGGCCACAGGGTACCAAAAACATTCAGTACTTC

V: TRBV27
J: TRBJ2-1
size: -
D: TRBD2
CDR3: CASRPRAGAYNEQFF
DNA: TGTGCCAGCAGACCCAGAGCGGGAGCCTACAATGAGCAGTTCTTC

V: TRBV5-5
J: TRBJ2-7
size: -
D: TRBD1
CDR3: CASSRTGESEQYF
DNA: TGTGCCAGCAGCCGGACAGGGGAGAGCGAGCAGTACTTC

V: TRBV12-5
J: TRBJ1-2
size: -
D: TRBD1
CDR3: CASGLVQGQGAHGYTF
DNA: TGTGCTAGTGGTTTGGTACAAGGGCAGGGGGCCCATGGCTACACCTTC

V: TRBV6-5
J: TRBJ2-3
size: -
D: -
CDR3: CASTKLGGTDTQYF
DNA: TGTGCCAGCACCAAACTAGGAGGCACAGATACGCAGTATTTT

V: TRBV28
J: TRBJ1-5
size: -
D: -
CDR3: CASSQMNQPQHF
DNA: TGTGCCAGCAGTCAGATGAACCAGCCCCAGCATTTT

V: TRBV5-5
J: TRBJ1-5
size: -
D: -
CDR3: CASSLLAGDYQPQHF
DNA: TGTGCCAGCAGCTTGTTGGCAGGCGATTATCAGCCCCAGCATTTT

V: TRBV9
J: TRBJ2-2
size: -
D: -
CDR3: CASSTWTKNTGELFF
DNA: TGTGCCAGCAGCACATGGACAAAGAACACCGGGGAGCTGTTTTTT

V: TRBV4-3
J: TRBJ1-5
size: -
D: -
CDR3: CASSQDYRRRDKPQHF
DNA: TGCGCCAGCAGCCAAGATTACAGGCGACGGGACAAGCCCCAGCATTTT

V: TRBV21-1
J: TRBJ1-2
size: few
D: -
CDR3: CASRNQGGIGVYGYTF
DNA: TGTGCCAGCAGAAATCAAGGAGGAATTGGGGTCTATGGCTACACCTTC

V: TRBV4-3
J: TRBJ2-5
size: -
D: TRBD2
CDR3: CASSQGTSGGGQETQYF
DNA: TGCGCCAGCAGCCAAGGGACTAGCGGGGGAGGACAAGAGACCCAGTACTTC

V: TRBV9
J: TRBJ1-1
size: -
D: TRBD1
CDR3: CASSSPTGGNTEAFF
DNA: TGTGCCAGCAGCTCCCCCACAGGGGGGAACACTGAAGCTTTCTTT

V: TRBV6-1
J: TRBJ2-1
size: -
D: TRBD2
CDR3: CASSWTSGGRNEQFF
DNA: TGTGCCAGCAGTTGGACTAGCGGGGGCCGAAATGAGCAGTTCTTC

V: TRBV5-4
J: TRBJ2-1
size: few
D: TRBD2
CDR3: CASSRPGTSGRGNEQFF
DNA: TGTGCCAGCAGCCGTCCCGGGACTAGCGGGAGAGGCAATGAGCAGTTCTTC

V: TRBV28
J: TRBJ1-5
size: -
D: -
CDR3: CASFPGTYSNQPQHF
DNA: TGTGCCAGCTTCCCCGGGACATATAGCAATCAGCCCCAGCATTTT

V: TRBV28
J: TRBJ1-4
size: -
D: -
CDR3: CASSPYRAGEEKLFF
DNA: TGTGCCAGCAGTCCTTACAGGGCCGGTGAGGAAAAACTGTTTTTT

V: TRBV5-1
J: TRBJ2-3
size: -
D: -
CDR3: CASSPHGTTEGDTQYF
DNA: TGCGCCAGCAGCCCCCACGGCACGACAGAAGGGGATACGCAGTATTTT